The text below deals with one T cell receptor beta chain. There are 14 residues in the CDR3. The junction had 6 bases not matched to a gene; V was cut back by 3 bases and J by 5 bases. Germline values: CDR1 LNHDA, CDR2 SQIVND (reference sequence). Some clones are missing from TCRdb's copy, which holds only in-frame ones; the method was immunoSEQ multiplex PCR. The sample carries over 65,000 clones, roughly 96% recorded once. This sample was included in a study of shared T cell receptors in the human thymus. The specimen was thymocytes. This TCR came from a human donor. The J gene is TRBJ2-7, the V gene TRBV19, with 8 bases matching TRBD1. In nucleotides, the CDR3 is TGTGCCAGTAGTATCCGGGACAGGATTGACGAGCAGTACTTC. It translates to CASSIRDRIDEQYF.